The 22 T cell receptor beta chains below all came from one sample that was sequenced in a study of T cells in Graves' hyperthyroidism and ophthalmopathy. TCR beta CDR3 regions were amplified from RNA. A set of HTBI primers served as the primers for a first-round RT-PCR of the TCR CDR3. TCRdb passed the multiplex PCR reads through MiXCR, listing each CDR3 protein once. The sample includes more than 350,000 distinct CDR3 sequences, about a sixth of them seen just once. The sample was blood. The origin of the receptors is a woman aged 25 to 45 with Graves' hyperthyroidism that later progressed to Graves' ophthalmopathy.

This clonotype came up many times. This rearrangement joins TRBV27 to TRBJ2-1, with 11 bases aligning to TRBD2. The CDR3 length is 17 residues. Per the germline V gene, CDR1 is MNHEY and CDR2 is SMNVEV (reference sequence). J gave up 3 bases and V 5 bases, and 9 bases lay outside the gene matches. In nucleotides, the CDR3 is TGTGCCAGCAGTCTCCTAGCGGGAGGTCCCCGCTACAATGAGCAGTTCTTC. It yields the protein CASSLLAGGPRYNEQFF.

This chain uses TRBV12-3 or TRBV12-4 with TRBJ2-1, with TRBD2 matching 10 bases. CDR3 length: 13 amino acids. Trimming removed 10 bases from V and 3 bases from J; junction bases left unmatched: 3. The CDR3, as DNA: TGTGCCAACCTAGCGGGAGACTACAATGAGCAGTTCTTC. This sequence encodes CANLAGDYNEQFF.

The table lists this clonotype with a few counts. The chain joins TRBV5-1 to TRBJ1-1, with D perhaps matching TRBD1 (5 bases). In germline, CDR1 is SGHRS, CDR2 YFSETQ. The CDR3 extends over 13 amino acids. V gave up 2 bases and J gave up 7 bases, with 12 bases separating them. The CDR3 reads CASSFRDGLEAFF. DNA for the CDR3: TGCGCCAGCAGCTTCCGGGACGGACTTGAAGCTTTCTTT.

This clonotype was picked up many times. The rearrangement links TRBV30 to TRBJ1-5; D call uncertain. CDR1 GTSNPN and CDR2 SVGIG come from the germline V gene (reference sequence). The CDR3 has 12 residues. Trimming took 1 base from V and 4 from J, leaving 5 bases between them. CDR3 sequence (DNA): TGTGCCTGGAGTGCCCTTAATCAGCCCCAGCATTTT. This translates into CAWSALNQPQHF.

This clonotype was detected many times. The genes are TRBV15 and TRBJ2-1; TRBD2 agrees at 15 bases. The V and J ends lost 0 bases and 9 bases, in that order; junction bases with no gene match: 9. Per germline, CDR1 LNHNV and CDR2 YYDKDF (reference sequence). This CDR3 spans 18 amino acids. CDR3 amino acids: CATSRDAVGTSGGFEQFF. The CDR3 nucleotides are TGTGCCACCAGCAGAGATGCCGTTGGGACTAGCGGGGGGTTTGAGCAGTTCTTC.

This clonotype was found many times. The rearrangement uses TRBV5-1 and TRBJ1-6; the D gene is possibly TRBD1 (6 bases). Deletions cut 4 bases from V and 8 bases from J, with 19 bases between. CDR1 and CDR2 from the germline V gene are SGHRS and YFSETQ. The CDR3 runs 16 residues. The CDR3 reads CASSPLQGVGYSPLHF. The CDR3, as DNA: TGCGCCAGCAGCCCCTTACAGGGAGTGGGGTATTCACCCCTCCACTTT.

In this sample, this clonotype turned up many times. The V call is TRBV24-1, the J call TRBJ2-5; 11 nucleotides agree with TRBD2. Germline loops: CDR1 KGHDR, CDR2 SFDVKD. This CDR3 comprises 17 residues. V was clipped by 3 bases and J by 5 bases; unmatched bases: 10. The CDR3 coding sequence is TGTGCCACCAGTGATACCCTAGCGGGAGGTAGGATGGAGACCCAGTACTTC. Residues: CATSDTLAGGRMETQYF.

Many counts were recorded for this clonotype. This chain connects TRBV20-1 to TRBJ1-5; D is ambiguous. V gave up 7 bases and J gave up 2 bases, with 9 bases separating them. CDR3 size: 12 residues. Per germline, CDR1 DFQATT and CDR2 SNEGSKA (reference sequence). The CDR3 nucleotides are TGCAGTGGGGTGGAAGGCAATCAGCCCCAGCATTTT. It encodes CSGVEGNQPQHF.

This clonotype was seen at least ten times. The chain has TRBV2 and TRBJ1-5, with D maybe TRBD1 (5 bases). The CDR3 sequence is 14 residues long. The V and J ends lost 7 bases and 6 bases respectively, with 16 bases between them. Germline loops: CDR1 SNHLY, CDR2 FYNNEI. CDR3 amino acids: CASKPTGTRQPQHF. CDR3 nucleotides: TGTGCCAGCAAGCCTACGGGGACTCGTCAGCCCCAGCATTTT.

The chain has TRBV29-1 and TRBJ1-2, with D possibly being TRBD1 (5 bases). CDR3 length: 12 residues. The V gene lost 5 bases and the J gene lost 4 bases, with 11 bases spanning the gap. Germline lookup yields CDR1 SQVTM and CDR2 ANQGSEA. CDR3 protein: CSVLGQTYGYTF. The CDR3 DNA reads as TGCAGCGTTCTGGGGCAGACCTATGGCTACACCTTC.

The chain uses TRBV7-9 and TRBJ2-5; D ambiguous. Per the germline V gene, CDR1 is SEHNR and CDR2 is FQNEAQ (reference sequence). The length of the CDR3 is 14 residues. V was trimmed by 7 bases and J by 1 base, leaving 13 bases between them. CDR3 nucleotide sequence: TGTGCCAGCATCCAAACCGGAGTCCAAGAGACCCAGTACTTC. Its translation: CASIQTGVQETQYF.

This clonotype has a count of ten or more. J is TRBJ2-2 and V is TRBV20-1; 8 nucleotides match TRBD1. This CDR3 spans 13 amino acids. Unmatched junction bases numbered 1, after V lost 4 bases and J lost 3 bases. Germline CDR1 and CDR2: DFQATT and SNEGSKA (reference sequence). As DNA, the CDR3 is TGCAGTGCTAAGGACAGGGACACCGGGGAGCTGTTTTTT. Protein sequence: CSAKDRDTGELFF.

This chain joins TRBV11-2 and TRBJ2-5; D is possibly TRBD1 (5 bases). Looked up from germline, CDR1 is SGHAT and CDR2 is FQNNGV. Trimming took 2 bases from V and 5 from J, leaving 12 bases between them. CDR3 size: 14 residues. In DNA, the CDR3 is TGTGCCAGCAGCTTATCGTCGACAGTGGAGACCCAGTACTTC. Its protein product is CASSLSSTVETQYF.

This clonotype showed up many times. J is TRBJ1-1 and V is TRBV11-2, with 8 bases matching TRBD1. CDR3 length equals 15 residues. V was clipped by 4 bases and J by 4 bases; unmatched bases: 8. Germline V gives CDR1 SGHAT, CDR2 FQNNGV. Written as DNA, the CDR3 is TGTGCCAGCAGCTCCCACAGGGGGAGGTCCACTGAAGCTTTCTTT. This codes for CASSSHRGRSTEAFF.

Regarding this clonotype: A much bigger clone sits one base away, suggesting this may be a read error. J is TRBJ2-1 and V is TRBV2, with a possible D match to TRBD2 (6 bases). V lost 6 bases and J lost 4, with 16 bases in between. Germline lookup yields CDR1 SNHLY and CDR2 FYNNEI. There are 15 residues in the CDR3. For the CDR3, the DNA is TGTGCCAGCAGAGCCGGGGCTAGCGTATACAATGAGCAGTTCTTC. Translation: CASRAGASVYNEQFF. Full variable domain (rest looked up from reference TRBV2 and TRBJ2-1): EPEVTQTPSHQVTQMGQEVILRCVPISNHLYFYWYRQILGQKVEFLVSFYNNEISEKSEIFDDQFSVERPDGSNFTLKIRSTKLEDSAMYFCASRAGASVYNEQFFGPGTRLTVL.

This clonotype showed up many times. The CDR3 DNA is TGTGCCAGCAGTTTAGCGCGGTGGGGGAATACTGAAGCTTTCTTT. It is translated as CASSLARWGNTEAFF. V and J are TRBV12-3 or TRBV12-4 and TRBJ1-1, with D possibly matching TRBD1 (5 bases). The CDR3 runs to 15 residues. Trimming stripped 0 bases from V and 5 bases from J, with 13 bases between.

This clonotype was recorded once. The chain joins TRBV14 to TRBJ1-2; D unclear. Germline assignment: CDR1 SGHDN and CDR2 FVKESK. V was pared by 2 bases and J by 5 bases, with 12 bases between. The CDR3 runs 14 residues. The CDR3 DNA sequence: TGTGCCAGCAGCCAACATGACGGACCATATGGCTACACCTTC. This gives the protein CASSQHDGPYGYTF.

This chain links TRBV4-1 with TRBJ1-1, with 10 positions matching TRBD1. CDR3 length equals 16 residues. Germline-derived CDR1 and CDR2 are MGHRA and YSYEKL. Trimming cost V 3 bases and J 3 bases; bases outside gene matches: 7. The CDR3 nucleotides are TGCGCCAGCAGCCAGAAAAGGGGACAGGGGTACACTGAAGCTTTCTTT. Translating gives CASSQKRGQGYTEAFF.

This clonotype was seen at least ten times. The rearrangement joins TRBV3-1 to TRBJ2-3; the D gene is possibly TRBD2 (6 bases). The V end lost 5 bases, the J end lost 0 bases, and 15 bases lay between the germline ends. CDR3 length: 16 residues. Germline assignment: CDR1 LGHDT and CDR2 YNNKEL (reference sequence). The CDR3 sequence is CASSARESGSTDTQYF. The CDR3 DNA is TGTGCCAGCAGCGCCCGGGAGAGCGGGAGCACAGATACGCAGTATTTT.

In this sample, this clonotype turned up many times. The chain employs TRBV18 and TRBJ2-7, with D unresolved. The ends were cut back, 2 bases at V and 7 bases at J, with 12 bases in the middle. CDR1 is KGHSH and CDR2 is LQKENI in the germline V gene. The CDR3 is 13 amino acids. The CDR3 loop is CASSPAFLGEQYF. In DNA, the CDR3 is TGTGCCAGCTCACCAGCCTTCTTGGGAGAGCAGTACTTC. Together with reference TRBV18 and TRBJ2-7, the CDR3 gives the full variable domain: NAGVMQNPRHLVRRRGQEARLRCSPMKGHSHVYWYRQLPEEGLKFMVYLQKENIIDESGMPKERFSAEFPKEGPSILRIQQVVRGDSAAYFCASSPAFLGEQYFGPGTRLTVT.

The CDR3 DNA sequence: TGTGCCAGCAGCAAAGGACAGGGGGCAGATACGCAGTATTTT. As protein: CASSKGQGADTQYF. The chain employs TRBV6-4 and TRBJ2-3; the match to TRBD1 covers 10 bases. This CDR3 contains 14 residues. Per the germline V gene, CDR1 is MRHNA and CDR2 is SNTAGT. V dropped 6 bases and J dropped 4; count of bases not matched to a gene: 4.

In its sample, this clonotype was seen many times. CDR3 bases: TGCGCCAGCAGCCTGACGGTTCCCATGTACAATGAGCAGTTCTTC. Amino acids: CASSLTVPMYNEQFF. The V gene is TRBV5-1, the J gene TRBJ2-1; no clear D. The CDR3 runs 15 residues. Germline V gene data show CDR1 as SGHRS and CDR2 as YFSETQ. Trimming stripped 4 bases from V and 4 bases from J, with 15 bases between.